This is a list of T cell receptor beta chains from one sample in a study of patients and donors after allogeneic stem cell transplantation. TCRdb ran MiXCR on the RT-PCR reads and lists one entry per CDR3 protein. Among roughly 940,000 distinct CDR3 sequences listed, more than 15% were seen once. Sequencing was carried out using blood, either unsorted or a sorted T cell fraction (not recorded which). Every receptor here comes from a human donor who was either an allogeneic HSCT recipient or a stem cell or donor lymphocyte infusion donor (not recorded which). It is not recorded whose cells these are; they may come from a transplant donor. Each CDR3 is given without its conserved first and last residue. The order of the fields is J gene, V gene, CDR3 protein.

j_gene: TRBJ1-1; v_gene: TRBV20-1; CDR3aa: SARGGVTEAF
j_gene: TRBJ1-1; v_gene: TRBV20-1; CDR3aa: SAGQGGNTEAF
j_gene: TRBJ2-7; v_gene: TRBV7-2; CDR3aa: ASHPGGTRDYEQY
j_gene: TRBJ1-3; v_gene: TRBV27; CDR3aa: ASRPSGGRNTIY
j_gene: TRBJ1-2; v_gene: TRBV5-4; CDR3aa: ASSLDRVDGYT
j_gene: TRBJ2-2; v_gene: TRBV10-3; CDR3aa: AIGTGELF
j_gene: TRBJ2-4; v_gene: TRBV10-3; CDR3aa: AISESQTGVNIQY
j_gene: TRBJ2-3; v_gene: TRBV6-1; CDR3aa: ASSASGGPDTQY
j_gene: TRBJ2-5; v_gene: TRBV6-5; CDR3aa: ASSYSTPRVQETQY
j_gene: TRBJ2-7; v_gene: TRBV9; CDR3aa: ASSVGTSLTHEQY
j_gene: TRBJ1-1; v_gene: TRBV29-1; CDR3aa: SVGRGPPMNTEAF
j_gene: TRBJ1-5; v_gene: TRBV9; CDR3aa: ASSVEAGPGKPQH
j_gene: TRBJ2-3; v_gene: TRBV7-2; CDR3aa: ASSLSLHDDTQY
j_gene: TRBJ2-3; v_gene: TRBV25-1; CDR3aa: ASEGGSAGLADTQY